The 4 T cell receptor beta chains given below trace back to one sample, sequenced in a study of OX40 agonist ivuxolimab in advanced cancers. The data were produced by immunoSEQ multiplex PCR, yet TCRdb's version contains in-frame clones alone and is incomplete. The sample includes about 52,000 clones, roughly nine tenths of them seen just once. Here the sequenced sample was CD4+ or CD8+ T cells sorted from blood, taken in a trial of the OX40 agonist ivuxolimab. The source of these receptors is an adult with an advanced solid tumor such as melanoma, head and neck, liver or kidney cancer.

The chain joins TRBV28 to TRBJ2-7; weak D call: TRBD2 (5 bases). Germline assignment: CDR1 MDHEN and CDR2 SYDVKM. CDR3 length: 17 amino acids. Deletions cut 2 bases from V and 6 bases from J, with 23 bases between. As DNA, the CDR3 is TGTGCCAGCAGTTTACATCGGACTCCAGGCCCCTCGGGCGAGCAGTACTTC. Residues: CASSLHRTPGPSGEQYF.

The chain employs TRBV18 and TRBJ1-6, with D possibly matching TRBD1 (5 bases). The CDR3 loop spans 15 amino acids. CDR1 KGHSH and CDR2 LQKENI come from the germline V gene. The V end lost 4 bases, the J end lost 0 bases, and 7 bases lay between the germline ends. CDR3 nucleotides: TGTGCCAGCTCACAGGGGAGCTCCTATAATTCACCCCTCCACTTT. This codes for CASSQGSSYNSPLHF.

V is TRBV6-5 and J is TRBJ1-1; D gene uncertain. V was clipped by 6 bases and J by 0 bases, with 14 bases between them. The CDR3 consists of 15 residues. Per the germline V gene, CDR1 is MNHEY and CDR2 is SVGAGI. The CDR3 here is CASSPLGRMNTEAFF. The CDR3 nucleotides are TGTGCCAGCAGCCCGTTAGGAAGGATGAACACTGAAGCTTTCTTT.

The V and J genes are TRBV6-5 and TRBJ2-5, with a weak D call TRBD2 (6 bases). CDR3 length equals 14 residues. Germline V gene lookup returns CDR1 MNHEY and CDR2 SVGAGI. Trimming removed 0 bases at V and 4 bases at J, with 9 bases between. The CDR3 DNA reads TGTGCCAGCAGTTACTCCCCTAGCGTAGAGACCCAGTACTTC. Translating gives CASSYSPSVETQYF.